This T cell receptor beta chain was retrieved from a study of blood T cell repertoires in COVID-19. After removal of 3 bases from V and 0 bases from J, the junction contained 7 bases not matched to a gene. This CDR3 has 18 amino acids. Germline V gives CDR1 KGHDR, CDR2 SFDVKD. Profiled with immunoSEQ multiplex PCR; TCRdb holds only in-frame clones, not every one. The repertoire holds roughly 290,000 clones, with approximately 83% as singletons. Sequenced input: PBMCs or T cells enriched from blood (not recorded which). This receptor was obtained from a woman between 25 and 40 years old who had recovered from COVID-19. The V call is TRBV24-1, the J call TRBJ2-1; 10 positions match TRBD2. The CDR3 spells CATSDGSGGLSSYNEQFF. In DNA, the CDR3 is TGTGCCACCAGTGATGGTAGCGGGGGGTTATCCTCCTACAATGAGCAGTTCTTC.